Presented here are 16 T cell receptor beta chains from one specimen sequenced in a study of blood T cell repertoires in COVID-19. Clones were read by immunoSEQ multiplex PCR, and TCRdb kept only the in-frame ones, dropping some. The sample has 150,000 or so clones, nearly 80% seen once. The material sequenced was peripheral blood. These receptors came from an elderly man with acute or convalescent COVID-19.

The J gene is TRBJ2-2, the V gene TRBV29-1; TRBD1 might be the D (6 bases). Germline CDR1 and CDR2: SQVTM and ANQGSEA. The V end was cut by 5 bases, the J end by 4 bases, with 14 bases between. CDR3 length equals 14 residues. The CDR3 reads CSVTPGALTGELFF. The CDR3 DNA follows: TGCAGCGTTACTCCAGGGGCACTCACCGGGGAGCTGTTTTTT.

The CDR3 nucleotides are TGTGCCAGTAGCCACGGAGCCGGGAACACTGAAGCTTTCTTT. It specifies CASSHGAGNTEAFF. The V call is TRBV19, the J call TRBJ1-1; D call uncertain. The germline gives CDR1 LNHDA, CDR2 SQIVND (reference sequence). The CDR3 is 14 residues long. V dropped 6 bases and J dropped 1 base, with 12 bases sitting between them. Filled out from reference TRBV19 and TRBJ1-1, the complete variable domain reads DGGITQSPKYLFRKEGQNVTLSCEQNLNHDAMYWYRQDPGQGLRLIYYSQIVNDFQKGDIAEGYSVSREKKESFPLTVTSAQKNPTAFYLCASSHGAGNTEAFFGQGTRLTVV.

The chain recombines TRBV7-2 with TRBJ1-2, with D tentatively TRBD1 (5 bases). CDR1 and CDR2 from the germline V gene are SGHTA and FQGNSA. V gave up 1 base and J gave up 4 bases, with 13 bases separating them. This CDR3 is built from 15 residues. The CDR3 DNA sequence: TGTGCCAGCAGCTTAGAGGGCGGGGGGAGCTATGGCTACACCTTC. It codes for CASSLEGGGSYGYTF.

The CDR3 bases are TGTGCCAGCGAGGAGGGGCAGGCCGCGGCGTGGCAGCCCCAGCATTTT. Its translation is CASEEGQAAAWQPQHF. The chain employs TRBV28 and TRBJ1-5; perhaps TRBD1 as D (5 bases). The V gene lost 8 bases and the J gene lost 7 bases, with 24 bases spanning the gap. The germline V gene encodes CDR1 MDHEN and CDR2 SYDVKM. The CDR3 length is 16 residues.

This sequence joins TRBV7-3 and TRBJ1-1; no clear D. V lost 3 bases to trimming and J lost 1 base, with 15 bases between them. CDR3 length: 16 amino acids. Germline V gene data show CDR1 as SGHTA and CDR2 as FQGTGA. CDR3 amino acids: CASSLGRFDKNTEAFF. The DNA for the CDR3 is TGTGCCAGCAGCTTGGGGAGATTCGACAAGAACACTGAAGCTTTCTTT.

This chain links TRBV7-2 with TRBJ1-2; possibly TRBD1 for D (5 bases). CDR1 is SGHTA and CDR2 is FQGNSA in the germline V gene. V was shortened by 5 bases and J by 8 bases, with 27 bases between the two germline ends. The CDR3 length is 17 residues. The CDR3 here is CASSPGGGGATIGGYTF. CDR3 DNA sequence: TGTGCCAGCAGCCCCGGGGGTGGGGGAGCCACCATCGGGGGCTACACCTTC.

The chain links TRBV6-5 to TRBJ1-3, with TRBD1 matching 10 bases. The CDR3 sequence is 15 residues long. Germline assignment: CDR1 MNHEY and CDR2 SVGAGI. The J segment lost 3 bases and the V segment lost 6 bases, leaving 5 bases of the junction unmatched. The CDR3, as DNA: TGTGCCAGCAGGGCGACAGGGGGCGGTGGAAACACCATATATTTT. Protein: CASRATGGGGNTIYF.

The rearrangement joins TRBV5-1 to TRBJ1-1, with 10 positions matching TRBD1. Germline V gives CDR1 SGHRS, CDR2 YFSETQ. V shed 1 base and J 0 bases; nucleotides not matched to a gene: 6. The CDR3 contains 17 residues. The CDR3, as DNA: TGCGCCAGCAGCTTGTCCGGGACAGGGGCCATGAACACTGAAGCTTTCTTT. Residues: CASSLSGTGAMNTEAFF.

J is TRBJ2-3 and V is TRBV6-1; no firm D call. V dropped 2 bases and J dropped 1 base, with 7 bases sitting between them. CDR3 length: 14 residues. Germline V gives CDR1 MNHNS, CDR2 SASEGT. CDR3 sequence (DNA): TGTGCCAGCAGTGAACCCCAGGGCACAGATACGCAGTATTTT. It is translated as CASSEPQGTDTQYF.

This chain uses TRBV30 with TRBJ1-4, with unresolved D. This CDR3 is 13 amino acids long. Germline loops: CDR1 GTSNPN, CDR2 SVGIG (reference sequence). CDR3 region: CAQGRKRDEKLFF. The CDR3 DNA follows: TGTGCACAAGGTCGGAAGAGGGATGAAAAACTGTTTTTT.

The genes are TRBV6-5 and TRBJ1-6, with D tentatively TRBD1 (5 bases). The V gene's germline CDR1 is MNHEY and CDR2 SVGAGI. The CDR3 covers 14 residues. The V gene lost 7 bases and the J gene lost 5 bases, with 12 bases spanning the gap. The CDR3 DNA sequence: TGTGCCAGCAAACGTCCGGGGGATAATTCACCCCTCCACTTT. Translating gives CASKRPGDNSPLHF.

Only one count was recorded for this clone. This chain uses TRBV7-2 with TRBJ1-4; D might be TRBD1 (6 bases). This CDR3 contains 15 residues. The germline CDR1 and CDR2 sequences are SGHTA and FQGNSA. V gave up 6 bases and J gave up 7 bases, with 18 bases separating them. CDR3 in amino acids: CASSSSGGAGEKLFF. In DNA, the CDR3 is TGTGCCAGCAGTTCCTCGGGGGGCGCAGGTGAAAAACTGTTTTTT.

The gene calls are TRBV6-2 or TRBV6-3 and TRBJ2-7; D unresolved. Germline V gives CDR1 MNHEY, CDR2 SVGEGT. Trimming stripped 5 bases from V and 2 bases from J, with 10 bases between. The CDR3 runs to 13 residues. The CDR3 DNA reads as TGTGCCAGCAGTGATCCGGGTCCCTACGAGCAGTACTTC. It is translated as CASSDPGPYEQYF.

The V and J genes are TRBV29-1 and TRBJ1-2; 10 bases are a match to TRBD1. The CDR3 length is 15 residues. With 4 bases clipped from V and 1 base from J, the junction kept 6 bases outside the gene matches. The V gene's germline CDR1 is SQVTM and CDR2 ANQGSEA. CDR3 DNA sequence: TGCAGCGTTGGGGTGACAGGGGGCTTTAACTATGGCTACACCTTC. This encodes CSVGVTGGFNYGYTF.

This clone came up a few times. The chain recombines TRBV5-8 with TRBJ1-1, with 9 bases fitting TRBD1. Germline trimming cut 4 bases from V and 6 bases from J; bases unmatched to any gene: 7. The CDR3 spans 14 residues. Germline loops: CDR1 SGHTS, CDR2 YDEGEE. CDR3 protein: CASSHGTGTSEAFF. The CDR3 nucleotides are TGTGCCAGCAGCCACGGGACAGGGACCTCTGAAGCTTTCTTT. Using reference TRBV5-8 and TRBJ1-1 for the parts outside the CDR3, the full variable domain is EAGVTQSPTHLIKTRGQQATLRCSPISGHTSVYWYQQALGLGLQFLLWYDEGEERNRGNFPPRFSGRQFPNYSSELNVNALELEDSALYLCASSHGTGTSEAFFGQGTRLTVV.

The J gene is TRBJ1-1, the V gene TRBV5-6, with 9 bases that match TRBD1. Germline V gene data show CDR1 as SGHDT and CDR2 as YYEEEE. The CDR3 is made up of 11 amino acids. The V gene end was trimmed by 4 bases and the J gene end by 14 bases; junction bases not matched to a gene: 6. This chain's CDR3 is CASSAGTGSFF. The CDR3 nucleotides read TGTGCCAGCAGCGCCGGGACAGGGAGCTTCTTT.